These T cell receptor beta chains were read from a single sample in a study of T-cell memory formation after mild COVID-19. Via MiXCR, TCRdb re-called the 5' RACE reads, giving one row per CDR3 protein. In the table there are approximately 12,000 distinct CDR3 sequences, 14% of which are singletons. Sequenced input: PBMCs or a T cell subset sorted from them (not recorded which). All receptors come from a man aged 18 to 35 who had mild COVID-19 (a few samples of this study predate the infection). Cell type and time point are not known. Each CDR3 is given with its conserved first and last residue. A D gene is named only where the DNA matches it firmly. The size of a clone is reported for some rows only, either as once, few or many, or as a class for expanded clones.

many	-	TRBJ2-1	TRBV7-2	TGTGCCAGCAGTCAGGGAATCTCTCTTAGCAATGAGCAGTTCTTC	CASSQGISLSNEQFF
many	-	TRBJ2-1	TRBV20-1	TGCAGTGCTAGAAGCGGAAATGAGCAGTTCTTC	CSARSGNEQFF
many	TRBD1	TRBJ2-7	TRBV6-5	TGTGCCAGCAGTTCGACAGGGGTCCACGAGCAGTACTTC	CASSSTGVHEQYF
many	-	TRBJ2-3	TRBV7-3	TGTGCCAGCAGCTTCCAGGGGCTCTACACAGATACGCAGTATTTT	CASSFQGLYTDTQYF
many	-	TRBJ1-4	TRBV20-1	TGCAGTGCCCTTAAAAAGGGGTATCGTTTATCAACTAATGAAAAACTGTTTTTT	CSALKKGYRLSTNEKLFF
few	-	TRBJ1-2	TRBV2	TGTGCCAGCAGTGAAGCGCTTTCTTGGAGGGAGTGGGGCTACACCTTC	CASSEALSWREWGYTF
many	-	TRBJ2-1	TRBV20-1	TGCAGTGCATCGGGGTACAATGAGCAGTTCTTC	CSASGYNEQFF
many	-	TRBJ1-2	TRBV6-5	TGTGCCAGCAGTTACGACGGGGAATTGGGAGGCTACACCTTC	CASSYDGELGGYTF
-	-	TRBJ2-3	TRBV20-1	TGCAGTGCTGAGGGCGTGGCGCAGTATTTT	CSAEGVAQYF
many	TRBD1	TRBJ1-1	TRBV12-3/TRBV12-4	TGTGCCAGCAGTTTCTCCAGGGGGGTCACTGAAGCTTTCTTT	CASSFSRGVTEAFF
-	-	TRBJ2-3	TRBV27	TGTGCCACCAGCCCCGGCGGGCTACGCGATACGCAGTATTTT	CATSPGGLRDTQYF
few	-	TRBJ1-2	TRBV12-3/TRBV12-4	TGTGCCAGCAGTTTGGATATTGGCGGCGGGGTAGTTGGCTACACCTTC	CASSLDIGGGVVGYTF
many	-	TRBJ2-2	TRBV4-1	TGCGCCAGCAGCCAAGACAGGACGAACACCGGGGAGCTGTTTTTT	CASSQDRTNTGELFF
few	TRBD2	TRBJ2-1	TRBV7-2	TGTGCCAGCAGGTTAATCGGCGGGGGGGCGATTGAGCAGTTCTTC	CASRLIGGGAIEQFF
many	-	TRBJ1-5	TRBV20-1	TGCAGTGTTATAGGCGACAGCAATCAGCCCCAGCATTTT	CSVIGDSNQPQHF
many	-	TRBJ2-3	TRBV20-1	TGCAGTGCCGCATCCGGTTCAGATACGCAGTATTTT	CSAASGSDTQYF
many	TRBD2	TRBJ2-1	TRBV10-3	TGTGCCATCAGTGATCAGCGGGGGGCCTCCAATGAGCAGTTCTTC	CAISDQRGASNEQFF
large	-	TRBJ2-7	TRBV7-9	TGTGCCAGCAGCTTAGGTGGGGGGCTCTACAACTACGAGCAGTACTTC	CASSLGGGLYNYEQYF
many	TRBD1	TRBJ2-7	TRBV7-9	TGTGCCAGCAGCGCACTCGACAGGGACACCTACGAGCAGTACTTC	CASSALDRDTYEQYF
few	TRBD2	TRBJ2-1	TRBV15	TGTGCCACCAGACTAGCGGGTTACAATGAGCAGTTCTTC	CATRLAGYNEQFF
many	TRBD1	TRBJ2-7	TRBV5-1	TGCGCCAGCAGCTCCACCGGGACAGGGGGTTACGAGCAGTACTTC	CASSSTGTGGYEQYF
-	-	TRBJ1-5	TRBV20-1	TGCAGTATTCAGGGTTATAGCAATCAGCCCCAGCATTTT	CSIQGYSNQPQHF
many	-	TRBJ1-2	TRBV20-1	TGCAGTGCCGTGGACAGTAACTATGGCTACACCTTC	CSAVDSNYGYTF
many	-	TRBJ1-5	TRBV5-6	TGTGCCAGCAGCTTTTCACTGGAACAGCCCCAGCATTTT	CASSFSLEQPQHF
-	-	TRBJ2-3	TRBV9	TGTGCCAGCAGCGTTACCTTACTCACAGATACGCAGTATTTT	CASSVTLLTDTQYF
-	-	TRBJ2-3	TRBV20-1	TGCAGTGCTGGACCGGGGGCCATCAGCACAGATACGCAGTATTTT	CSAGPGAISTDTQYF
few	-	TRBJ2-6	TRBV4-3	TGCGCCAGCAGCCAATCGGATAGAGGGACATCTGGGGCCAACGTCCTGACTTTC	CASSQSDRGTSGANVLTF
few	-	TRBJ2-7	TRBV5-1	TGCGCCAGCAGCTTTCGAGGGGCCCATAGCTACGAGCAGTACTTC	CASSFRGAHSYEQYF
few	TRBD2	TRBJ2-1	TRBV4-2	TGTGCCAGCTTAAGCGGGGGGACAACCTACAATGAGCAGTTCTTC	CASLSGGTTYNEQFF